Below are 32 T cell receptor beta chains sequenced from a single sample in a study of tumor and adjacent non-tumor tissue in lung cancer. No cell sorting was done before RNA was extracted from the tissue. Distant lung tissue was collected more than 3 cm away from the tumor edge. A modified ARM-PCR protocol with three rounds of nested PCR amplified TCRbeta. TCRdb processed the multiplex PCR reads anew with MiXCR; each CDR3 protein has one entry. Of roughly 90,000 distinct CDR3 sequences listed, 76% are singletons. The sample taken for sequencing was distant non-tumor lung tissue. The receptors come from a woman between 45 and 65 years old with non-small cell lung cancer.

Ten or more counts support this clonotype. The V call is TRBV6-1, the J call TRBJ2-1, with D possibly TRBD1 on 6 matching bases. The germline V gene encodes CDR1 MNHNS and CDR2 SASEGT. The V end lost 2 bases, the J end lost 12 bases, and 14 bases lay between the germline ends. This CDR3 is 13 amino acids long. The CDR3 DNA is TGTGCCAGCAGTGAACCCCAGACAGGAGGGCAGTTCTTC. Protein sequence: CASSEPQTGGQFF.

Note on this clonotype: The junction and the germline gene differ at one end; a read error may be behind it. The rearrangement joins TRBV11-2 to TRBJ2-1, with no clear D. The CDR3 length is 15 residues. The germline V gene has CDR1 SGHAT and CDR2 FQNNGV. The CDR3 spells CASSLDYGGWYEQFF. CDR3 DNA sequence: TGTGCAAGCAGCTTAGATTACGGCGGTTGGTATGAACAGTTCTTC.

This clonotype was detected once. The junction departs from the called germline gene at one end, perhaps through a read error. J is TRBJ2-1 and V is TRBV28, with TRBD2 matching 10 bases. Germline CDR1 MDHEN, CDR2 SYDVKM. There are 19 residues in the CDR3. The CDR3 DNA sequence: TGTGCCAGCAGATCCATGGGACTAGCGTGGGGAAATTACTACGATGAGCAGTTCTTC. Translating it yields CASRSMGLAWGNYYDEQFF.

Points on this clonotype: One junction end does not reproduce the germline sequence, and a read error may be involved. The V gene is TRBV6-1, the J gene TRBJ1-5, with D hard to call. Germline V CDR1 and CDR2: MNHNS, SASEGT. The CDR3 has 14 residues. The CDR3 here is CASSGLLSNQPQHF. The CDR3 nucleotides read TGTGCCAGCAGTGGATTGCTAAGCAATCAGCCCCAACATTTT.

V gene TRBV29-1 combines with J gene TRBJ1-5; a possible D gene is TRBD2 (5 bases). The J call is uncertain, as TRBJ2-3 better fits the DNA end. Germline-derived CDR1 and CDR2 are SQVTM and ANQGSEA. The CDR3 contains 13 residues. The CDR3 is CSIVEVGDQPQYF. The CDR3, as DNA: TGCAGCATTGTGGAGGTTGGGGATCAGCCCCAGTATTTT.

This clonotype was observed many times. J is TRBJ1-6 and V is TRBV12-3 or TRBV12-4; D might be TRBD1 (6 bases). The CDR3 sequence is 13 residues long. The V end lost 4 bases, the J end lost 6 bases, and 7 bases lay between the germline ends. CDR3 in DNA: TGTGCCAGCAGTTGGACAGCTAATTCACCCCTCCACTTT. Amino acid sequence: CASSWTANSPLHF.

This clonotype was detected ten times or more. The gene calls are TRBV6-6 and TRBJ2-7, with 10 bases aligning to TRBD1. The CDR3 runs 13 residues. The J segment lost 3 bases and the V segment lost 11 bases, leaving 7 bases of the junction unmatched. Looked up from germline, CDR1 is MNHNY and CDR2 is SVGAGI (reference sequence). This CDR3 reads CAAQGTGVYEQYF. The CDR3 DNA reads TGTGCCGCCCAAGGGACAGGGGTCTACGAGCAGTACTTC.

For this clonotype: A much larger clone lies one base from this, so it may be a read error. The chain couples TRBV20-1 to TRBJ2-1; 7 positions match TRBD2. CDR3 size: 12 residues. CDR1 and CDR2 (germline): DFQATT, SNEGSKA (reference sequence). The CDR3 region is CSAPRGYNKQFF. CDR3 bases: TGCAGTGCTCCGCGGGGGTACAATAAGCAGTTCTTC.

This clonotype was counted many times. The rearrangement uses TRBV29-1 and TRBJ2-1, with TRBD1 matching over 11 bases. V was clipped by 8 bases and J by 4 bases; unmatched bases: 10. The germline gives CDR1 SQVTM, CDR2 ANQGSEA. The CDR3 has 15 amino acids. The CDR3, as DNA: TGCAGCTGTACTACCGGGACAGGGGGGTACAATGAGCAGTTCTTC. This codes for CSCTTGTGGYNEQFF.

In this sample, this clonotype turned up a few times. One end of the junction does not line up with germline, which may come from a read error. This chain joins TRBV30 and TRBJ2-7; D ambiguous. Germline-derived CDR1 and CDR2 are GTSNPN and SVGIG (reference sequence). The CDR3 loop spans 11 amino acids. This chain's CDR3 is CVWSVAYEQYF. CDR3 nucleotide sequence: TGTGTCTGGAGTGTAGCCTACGAACAGTACTTC.

Ten or more counts support this clonotype. This chain links TRBV10-3 with TRBJ2-3; D not certain. Germline assignment: CDR1 ENHRY and CDR2 SYGVKD. Trimming took off 3 bases at V and 2 bases at J, with 3 bases between the two ends. The CDR3 totals 12 residues. The CDR3 DNA sequence: TGTGCCATCAGTGAACTCACAGATACGCAGTATTTT. It translates to CAISELTDTQYF.

V usage is TRBV11-2 and J usage is TRBJ2-3; a weak D match, TRBD2 (5 bases). This CDR3 spans 13 amino acids. Trimming removed 11 bases at V and 8 bases at J, with 20 bases between. Germline CDR1 reads SGHAT; CDR2 reads FQNNGV. Here the CDR3 reads CACGLGSEVTQYF. In DNA form, the CDR3 reads TGTGCCTGCGGCTTAGGGTCGGAGGTTACGCAGTATTTT.

V gene TRBV6-5 combines with J gene TRBJ1-1; unclear D gene. The CDR3 is 13 residues long. Germline CDR1 is MNHEY and CDR2 is SVGAGI. The CDR3 loop reads CVTNDRLGLEAFF. The CDR3 coding sequence is TGTGTCACCAATGATAGGTTGGGCCTTGAGGCTTTCTTT.

The V call is TRBV6-6, the J call TRBJ2-3; D unresolved. Germline assignment: CDR1 MNHNY and CDR2 SVGAGI (reference sequence). The CDR3 covers 14 residues. Here the CDR3 DNA reads TGTACCAACAGTGCCCAGGAACACACGGATACGCAGTATTTT. This translates into CTNSAQEHTDTQYF.

This clonotype showed up just once. The chain couples TRBV6-6 to TRBJ1-4, with a weak D call TRBD1 (5 bases). This CDR3 contains 14 residues. The germline V gene has CDR1 MNHNY and CDR2 SVGAGI (reference sequence). V was trimmed by 6 bases and J by 6 bases, leaving 14 bases between them. The CDR3 here is CASRNKGRDEKLFF. The CDR3 nucleotides are TGTGCCAGCAGAAACAAGGGGCGCGATGAAAAACTGTTTTTT.

About this clonotype itself: It is likely a read error, because the conserved phenylalanine at the end of the CDR3 is missing. The gene calls are TRBV6-2 or TRBV6-3 and TRBJ1-1; 8 bases match TRBD1. The CDR3 is made up of 12 amino acids. Germline CDR1 reads MNHEY; CDR2 reads SVGEGT. In DNA form, the CDR3 reads TGTGTCGTCTACGGGACAGGACTCGAAGCTTTCCTT. It encodes CVVYGTGLEAFL.

The chain links TRBV4-2 to TRBJ2-7; unclear D gene. The V and J ends lost 3 bases and 9 bases respectively, with 24 bases between them. This CDR3 contains 16 residues. Germline CDR1 and CDR2: LGHNA and YNFKEQ. This CDR3 reads CASSHAAEAVPNGQYF. Written as DNA, the CDR3 is TGTGCCAGCAGCCATGCAGCAGAGGCGGTCCCCAACGGGCAGTACTTC.

The chain couples TRBV12-3 or TRBV12-4 to TRBJ1-2; possibly TRBD1 for D (5 bases). This CDR3 is 16 amino acids long. The V gene lost 8 bases and the J gene lost 4 bases, with 23 bases spanning the gap. CDR3 region: CASCSRQGRHTYGYTF. CDR3 nucleotide sequence: TGTGCCAGCTGTTCGCGTCAGGGTAGGCATACCTATGGCTACACCTTC.

Points on this clonotype: Sequence at one end of the junction differs from germline and may be a read error. The rearrangement joins TRBV6-5 to TRBJ2-6; possibly TRBD1 or TRBD2 for D (5 bases each). This CDR3 spans 17 amino acids. From germline, CDR1 is MNHEY and CDR2 SVGAGI. The DNA for the CDR3 is TGTGCCAGCAGTTACTCGAGTGACAACTCTGGGACCAACCTCCTGACTTTC. This gives the protein CASSYSSDNSGTNLLTF.

This clonotype is medium-sized (0.01 to 0.1%) in the sample. The chain uses TRBV11-2 and TRBJ2-1; 12 nucleotides line up with TRBD2. CDR1 and CDR2 (germline): SGHAT, FQNNGV. Germline trimming cut 2 bases from V and 7 bases from J; bases unmatched to any gene: 3. There are 15 residues in the CDR3. The CDR3 protein is CASSLSSGRENEQFF. Written as DNA, the CDR3 is TGTGCCAGCAGCTTATCTAGCGGGAGGGAAAATGAGCAGTTCTTC.

On this clonotype: The conserved phenylalanine or tryptophan normally closing the CDR3 is absent here, so this likely arose from a read error. The J gene is TRBJ2-7, the V gene TRBV11-3; TRBD2 might be the D (5 bases). The CDR3 covers 12 residues. Germline V gene lookup returns CDR1 SGHNT and CDR2 YENEEA. V shed 10 bases and J shed 6 bases, with 16 bases lying between them. The CDR3 nucleotides are TGTGCCAATAGCCGGGGTAACGGCGAGCAGTACCTC. It specifies CANSRGNGEQYL.

Comment on this clonotype: This may come from a read error, since a much larger clone is one base off. The V call is TRBV29-1, the J call TRBJ2-7, with a possible D match to TRBD1 (5 bases). The CDR3 runs 14 residues. The V end was cut by 4 bases, the J end by 3 bases, with 16 bases between. CDR1 is SQVTM, CDR2 ANQGSEA, per germline. CDR3 in DNA: TGCAGCGTTGTTCTGGACATGAGGCTCTACGAGCAGTACTTC. This gives the protein CSVVLDMRLYEQYF.

This chain connects TRBV20-1 to TRBJ2-7; TRBD2 aligns across 9 bases. The CDR3 extends over 12 amino acids. Germline CDR1 is DFQATT and CDR2 is SNEGSKA (reference sequence). With V trimmed by 7 bases and J by 5 bases, 6 bases remained unmatched. The CDR3, as DNA: TGCAGTGTTTGCGGGAGGGCCGACGAGCAGTACTTC. Protein product: CSVCGRADEQYF.

As regards this clonotype: At one end, the junction sequence differs from germline, possibly due to a read error. V gene TRBV11-2 combines with J gene TRBJ2-1, with 8 bases identical to TRBD2. The CDR3 runs 14 residues. CDR1 SGHAT and CDR2 FQNNGV come from the germline V gene. In DNA form, the CDR3 reads TGTGCCAGCGGCTTAGATGGGGGGACTAGTGTGCAGTTCTTC. Its translation: CASGLDGGTSVQFF.

On this clonotype: The junction does not match germline at one end; this may be a read error. The CDR3: CASSAQGHTDMQYF. CDR3 in DNA: TGCGCCAGCAGTGCCCAGGGACACACAGATATGCAATATTTT. The chain recombines TRBV6-6 with TRBJ2-3, with a possible D match to TRBD1 (6 bases). This CDR3 is built from 14 residues. The germline V gene has CDR1 MNHNY and CDR2 SVGAGI (reference sequence).

As concerns this clonotype: A read error may produce the germline difference seen at one junction end. V gene TRBV10-2 combines with J gene TRBJ2-5; 7 bases map to TRBD2. The CDR3 has 12 amino acids. The germline V gene has CDR1 WSHSY and CDR2 SAAADI. Written as DNA, the CDR3 is TGCACCAGCAGTTGGGAGGGAGAGACCCAGAACTTC. It is translated as CTSSWEGETQNF.

This clonotype was detected only a few times. This may arise from a read error, as a much more abundant clone is one base away. V gene TRBV30 combines with J gene TRBJ2-1, with 8 positions matching TRBD2. The CDR3 loop spans 14 amino acids. CDR1 is GTSNPN and CDR2 is SVGIG in the germline V gene (reference sequence). The CDR3 DNA reads TGTGCCGGGGGGGGAGCGGGAGACGTCAATGAGCTGTTCTTC. It is translated as CAGGGAGDVNELFF.

A note on this clonotype: One end of the junction is discordant with germline, which a read error may explain. The V and J genes are TRBV6-5 and TRBJ2-1; TRBD2 agrees at 9 bases. CDR3 length: 15 amino acids. Germline values: CDR1 MNHEY, CDR2 SVGAGI. CDR3 amino acids: CTSRPSGAAYNEQFF. In DNA, the CDR3 is TGTACCAGCAGACCTAGCGGGGCCGCTTACAATGAGCAATTCTTC.

Turning to this clonotype: Its ends do not fully match the called genes, so a read error is possible. The chain carries TRBV28 and TRBJ2-7; a possible D gene is TRBD1 (6 bases). CDR1 is MDHEN and CDR2 is SYDVKM in the germline V gene. CDR3 size: 13 residues. CDR3 in DNA: TGTGCCAACAGCCCCCCCAGGGGCTACGAGCAGTATTTC. This gives the protein CANSPPRGYEQYF.

This clonotype rates as medium-sized (0.01 to 0.1%). V is TRBV29-1 and J is TRBJ1-4; unclear D gene. With 6 bases removed from V and 6 bases from J, the gap between germline ends came to 11 bases. The CDR3 runs to 12 residues. Germline V CDR1 and CDR2: SQVTM, ANQGSEA. The CDR3 region has the DNA TGCAGCGTGAGGGAATCGGATGAAAAACTGTTTTTT. This sequence encodes CSVRESDEKLFF.

The chain couples TRBV4-2 to TRBJ1-2; a possible D gene is TRBD1 (6 bases). This CDR3 has 18 residues. V gave up 0 bases and J gave up 3 bases, with 20 bases separating them. Germline assignment: CDR1 LGHNA and CDR2 YNFKEQ. The chain's CDR3 is CASSQEMVRGDLDYGYTF. Written as DNA, the CDR3 is TGTGCCAGCAGCCAAGAAATGGTCAGGGGTGATCTGGACTATGGCTACACCTTC.

Details on this clonotype: Given the absence of the conserved phenylalanine or tryptophan at the CDR3 end, a read error is likely. The chain recombines TRBV6-1 with TRBJ1-4; the D is unclear. Germline CDR1 reads MNHNS; CDR2 reads SASEGT. The CDR3 runs to 17 residues. This chain's CDR3 is CARSGPGPGLAKEKLFY. The DNA of the CDR3 is TGTGCCAGGAGTGGCCCCGGCCCCGGGCTCGCGAAGGAAAAACTGTTTTAC.